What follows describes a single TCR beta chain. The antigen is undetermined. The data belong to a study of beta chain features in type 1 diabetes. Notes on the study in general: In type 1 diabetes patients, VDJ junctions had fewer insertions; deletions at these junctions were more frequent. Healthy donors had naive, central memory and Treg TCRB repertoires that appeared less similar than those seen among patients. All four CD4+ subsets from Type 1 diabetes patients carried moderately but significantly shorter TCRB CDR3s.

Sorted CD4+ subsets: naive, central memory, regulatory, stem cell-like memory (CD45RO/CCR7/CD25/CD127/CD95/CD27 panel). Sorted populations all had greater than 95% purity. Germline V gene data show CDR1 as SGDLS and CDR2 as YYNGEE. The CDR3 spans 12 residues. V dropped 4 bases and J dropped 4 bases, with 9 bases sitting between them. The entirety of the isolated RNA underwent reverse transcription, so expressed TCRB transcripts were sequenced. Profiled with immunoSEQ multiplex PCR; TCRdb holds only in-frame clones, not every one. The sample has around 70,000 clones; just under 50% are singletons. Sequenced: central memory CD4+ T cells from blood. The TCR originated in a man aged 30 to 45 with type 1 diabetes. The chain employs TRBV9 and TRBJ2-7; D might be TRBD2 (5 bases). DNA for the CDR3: TGTGCCAGCAGCCCCGGGATTTACGAGCAGTACTTC. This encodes CASSPGIYEQYF.